This TCR beta chain comes out of a study of blood T cell repertoires in COVID-19. The table came from immunoSEQ multiplex PCR; TCRdb's copy has only in-frame clones and leaves some out. The table has some 67,000 clones, roughly 90% seen once. This sequence was found in a woman aged 55-75 years with acute or convalescent COVID-19. The source material was peripheral blood.

DNA for the CDR3: TGTGCCAGCAGCTCGAAAGGAACAGGGCGACTCACCGGGGAGCTGTTTTTT. Encoded protein: CASSSKGTGRLTGELFF. V is TRBV7-8 and J is TRBJ2-2; tentative D call: TRBD1 (6 bases). Trimming removed 4 bases from V and 4 bases from J, with 19 bases in between. The CDR3 runs to 17 residues. Germline loops: CDR1 SGHVS, CDR2 FQNEAQ.